The clone carrying this TCR beta chain was observed a few times. Antigen: not known. The CDR3 spans 13 residues. Germline-derived CDR1 and CDR2 are SGHRS and YFSETQ. The V and J ends lost 3 bases and 7 bases respectively, with 10 bases between them. The data originate from a study of T cells in Graves' hyperthyroidism and ophthalmopathy. Regarding the study as a whole: The majority of expanded thyroid clonotypes above 0.001 also appeared in blood.

Template material for amplifying TCR beta CDR3 regions consisted of RNA transcripts. The TCR CDR3 was amplified in a first-round RT-PCR using the HTBI primer set. Using its own MiXCR run on the multiplex PCR reads, TCRdb lists one record per CDR3 protein. This table holds around 600,000 distinct CDR3 sequences, approximately 15% found once. The gene calls are TRBV5-1 and TRBJ2-2; D not resolved. The clonotype comes from a woman in her 40s with Graves' ophthalmopathy. The sequencing sample was made of blood. The DNA for the CDR3 is TGCGCCAGCAGCTCCGCGATAGGCGGGGAGCTGTTTTTT. Translated, it gives CASSSAIGGELFF.